This TCR beta chain was identified during a study of blood T cell repertoires in COVID-19. Study-wide context: From the United States, Italy and Spain came samples of acute and convalescent COVID-19. T cells, B-cell-depleted T cells, or PBMCs provided the cDNA or gDNA that served as material.

This clone was picked up a small number of times. Looked up from germline, CDR1 is MDHEN and CDR2 is SYDVKM. The CDR3 runs 13 residues. The V and J ends lost 5 bases and 10 bases, in that order; junction bases with no gene match: 10. In the study's own analysis: Nucleated cell counts were estimated from reference gene primer amplification. Clones were read by immunoSEQ multiplex PCR, and TCRdb kept only the in-frame ones, dropping some. The V and J calls and clone size are taken from that table; D and trimming were inferred from the DNA. Of over 250,000 clones in the sample, roughly 87% were seen once.

Sequencing was carried out using peripheral blood. The rearrangement links TRBV28 to TRBJ2-5; 7 nucleotides agree with TRBD1. This TCR was recovered from a human donor in a cohort sampled during active COVID-19. The CDR3 nucleotides are TGTGCCAGCAGTCTCCAGACAGGGCTGGGCCAGTACTTC. Translated, it gives CASSLQTGLGQYF. Based on the CDR3 plus reference TRBV28 and TRBJ2-5, the full variable domain is DVKVTQSSRYLVKRTGEKVFLECVQDMDHENMFWYRQDPGLGLRLIYFSYDVKMKEKGDIPEGYSVSREKKERFSLILESASTNQTSMYLCASSLQTGLGQYFGPGTRLLVL.